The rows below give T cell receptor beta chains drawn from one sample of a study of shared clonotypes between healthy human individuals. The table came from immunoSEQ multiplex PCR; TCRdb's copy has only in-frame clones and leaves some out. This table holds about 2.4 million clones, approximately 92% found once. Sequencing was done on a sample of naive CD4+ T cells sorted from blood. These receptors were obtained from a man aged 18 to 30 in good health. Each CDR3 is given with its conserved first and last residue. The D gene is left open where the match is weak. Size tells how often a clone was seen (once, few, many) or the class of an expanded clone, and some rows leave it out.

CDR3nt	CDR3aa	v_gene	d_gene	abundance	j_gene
TGCAGTGCGAGACCGAACACTGAAGCTTTCTTT	CSARPNTEAFF	TRBV20-1	.	.	TRBJ1-1
TGTGCCAGCAGTGAATCCCAGTTTACACGGGGGAGAGAGACCCAGTACTTC	CASSESQFTRGRETQYF	TRBV6-1	.	.	TRBJ2-5
TGTGCCAGCAGTGAATCTAGGGGGGAGCAGTTCTTC	CASSESRGEQFF	TRBV2	.	.	TRBJ2-1
TGTGCCAGTAGTATCGGACCGGGGGCCAACGTCCTGACTTTC	CASSIGPGANVLTF	TRBV19	.	once	TRBJ2-6
TGTGCCAGCAGCGTAGGCGTTGGGTATGGCTACACCTTC	CASSVGVGYGYTF	TRBV9	.	.	TRBJ1-2
TGTGCCAGCAGCGGCGAAGAACGGGCCGTGGTCTACGAGCAGTACTTC	CASSGEERAVVYEQYF	TRBV7-9	.	.	TRBJ2-7
TGCAGCGACCCCCCCGGGGCCTACTATGGCTACACCTTC	CSDPPGAYYGYTF	TRBV29-1	.	.	TRBJ1-2
TGTGCCAGCAGTCTAACCTTCGCGGGCGGCTACACCTTC	CASSLTFAGGYTF	TRBV27	.	.	TRBJ1-2
TGTGCCAGCAGTTACCGGGATTACGAGCAGTACTTC	CASSYRDYEQYF	TRBV6-5	.	.	TRBJ2-7
TGTGCCAGCTCACCACCGTATACTAGCGGGAGATCAGATACGCAGTATTTT	CASSPPYTSGRSDTQYF	TRBV18	TRBD2	.	TRBJ2-3
TGTGCCACCAGCAGAGATATTGGCAGGGAGGGAGATACGCAGTATTTT	CATSRDIGREGDTQYF	TRBV15	TRBD2	.	TRBJ2-3
TGCGCCAGCAGCCAAGTAGAGGGGTCCCACGAGCAGTACTTC	CASSQVEGSHEQYF	TRBV4-1	.	.	TRBJ2-7
TGTGCCAGCAGCTTAGCCTCACCAGGGGGCACCGGGGAGCTGTTTTTT	CASSLASPGGTGELFF	TRBV7-3	TRBD1	.	TRBJ2-2
TGTGCCAGCTCAAATGACAGAGAGGGTAATCAGCCCCAGCATTTT	CASSNDREGNQPQHF	TRBV18	.	.	TRBJ1-5
TGTGCCTGGAACATACTGAGCACAGATACGCAGTATTTT	CAWNILSTDTQYF	TRBV30	.	.	TRBJ2-3
TGTGCCAGCAGTGGCTGGGGCGGGAGGGCCCATGAGCAGTTCTTC	CASSGWGGRAHEQFF	TRBV25-1	TRBD2	once	TRBJ2-1
TGTGCCAGCAGCTTGTATATTAACACGAACACCGGGGAGCTGTTTTTT	CASSLYINTNTGELFF	TRBV5-5	.	.	TRBJ2-2
TGTGCCAGCAGCCAGGCGGAGCGGTACAACACCGGGGAGCTGTTTTTT	CASSQAERYNTGELFF	TRBV5-6	.	.	TRBJ2-2
TGCGCCAGCAGCTTGGCCGAGACTAGCGGGCTCCCAGATACGCAGTATTTT	CASSLAETSGLPDTQYF	TRBV5-1	TRBD2	.	TRBJ2-3
TGCGCCAGCAGCAAACCCGGGACAGGGATGTCTGGGGCCAACGTCCTGACTTTC	CASSKPGTGMSGANVLTF	TRBV5-1	TRBD1	.	TRBJ2-6
TGTGCCAGCAGACTTCAGGGAAAGGGGCAGTATTTT	CASRLQGKGQYF	TRBV6-5	.	.	TRBJ2-3
TGTGCCAGCAGTTGGGGCAGCGAAGGGGCTTCACCCCTCCACTTT	CASSWGSEGASPLHF	TRBV27	.	.	TRBJ1-6
TGCGCCAGCAGCCCGACAGGAGCTAATGAAAAACTGTTTTTT	CASSPTGANEKLFF	TRBV5-1	.	.	TRBJ1-4
TGTGCCAGCAGCTTAGTATCTGGGGAAGAGACCCAGTACTTC	CASSLVSGEETQYF	TRBV7-2	.	.	TRBJ2-5
TGCGCCAGCAGCGCCGGGGGACCTAATGAAAAACTGTTTTTT	CASSAGGPNEKLFF	TRBV5-1	.	.	TRBJ1-4
TGTGCCAGCAGTTACTCTATTGGGGCTCTGGAGACCCAGTACTTC	CASSYSIGALETQYF	TRBV6-5	.	.	TRBJ2-5
TGTGCCAGCAGCGTCCAAGGGGTAGGAAATCAGCCCCAGCATTTT	CASSVQGVGNQPQHF	TRBV5-4	.	once	TRBJ1-5
TGTGCCAGTAAGGGACAGGGGACCGGTGAAGCTTTCTTT	CASKGQGTGEAFF	TRBV19	TRBD1	.	TRBJ1-1
TGTGCCAGCAGTGCCTTGATAGGGGAGACCCAGTACTTC	CASSALIGETQYF	TRBV27	.	.	TRBJ2-5
TGCGCCAGCAGAAATACCGACAGTAGAAACACCATATATTTT	CASRNTDSRNTIYF	TRBV5-1	.	.	TRBJ1-3
TGTGCCAGCAGCCAAGATGCGTCTAGCGGGGTGTACGAGCAGTACTTC	CASSQDASSGVYEQYF	TRBV4-2	TRBD2	.	TRBJ2-7
TGTGCCAGCAGCCCCGGGGGGACAGGTGAAAAACTGTTTTTT	CASSPGGTGEKLFF	TRBV28	TRBD1	once	TRBJ1-4
TGTGCCAGCAGCTTGGGAAGTAACTACGAGCAGTACTTC	CASSLGSNYEQYF	TRBV5-4	.	.	TRBJ2-7
TGTGCCAGCAGCTTAAACTCGTACCCTTCTAGCACAGATACGCAGTATTTT	CASSLNSYPSSTDTQYF	TRBV7-2	.	.	TRBJ2-3
TGCAGCGTCGTGGAGGTTCTTGGGAACACCATATATTTT	CSVVEVLGNTIYF	TRBV29-1	.	.	TRBJ1-3
TGCGCCAGCAGCTTGGTTGGTAGCGGGGCCCAAGAGACCCAGTACTTC	CASSLVGSGAQETQYF	TRBV5-1	TRBD2	.	TRBJ2-5
TGCGCCAGCAGTCAAGGGGTCGGGGCTGAAGCTTTCTTT	CASSQGVGAEAFF	TRBV5-1	.	.	TRBJ1-1
TGTGCCAGCAGCCCACTCCCAGACAGTAGCTATGGCTACACCTTC	CASSPLPDSSYGYTF	TRBV28	.	.	TRBJ1-2
TGTGCTGCCACCACTGGGGGTATTGGGACCGGGGAGCTGTTTTTT	CAATTGGIGTGELFF	TRBV12-5	.	.	TRBJ2-2
TGTGCCAGCAGCTCCTCTAGCGGGGAAGATACGCAGTATTTT	CASSSSSGEDTQYF	TRBV7-9	TRBD2	.	TRBJ2-3
TGCGCCAGCTCCTTCCTTCCCGGGAACTACGAGCAGTACTTC	CASSFLPGNYEQYF	TRBV4-1	.	.	TRBJ2-7
TGTGCCAGCAGCTTAGGCGGGGGGAAAAACACCGGGGAGCTGTTTTTT	CASSLGGGKNTGELFF	TRBV11-2	TRBD2	.	TRBJ2-2
TGTGCCAGCAGCTTAGTTCGACAGCCCAATCAGCCCCAGCATTTT	CASSLVRQPNQPQHF	TRBV7-2	.	.	TRBJ1-5